Listed below are T cell receptor beta chains from one sample, sequenced in a study of blood T cell repertoires in COVID-19. The data were produced by immunoSEQ multiplex PCR, yet TCRdb's version contains in-frame clones alone and is incomplete. The table records about 480,000 clones, 80% to 90% of them present only once. Sequencing was performed on peripheral blood. The receptors here all came from a man aged 18 to 30 with COVID-19, enrolled during active disease. Both conserved end residues are part of each CDR3. A D gene is named only where the DNA matches it firmly. Size tells how often a clone was seen (once, few, many) or the class of an expanded clone, and some rows leave it out.

TRBV5-4	few	TRBJ2-7	TRBD2	TGTGCCAGCAGCGGGACTAGCGGGAACTCCGAGCAGTACTTC	CASSGTSGNSEQYF
TRBV29-1	NA	TRBJ1-3	TRBD1	TGCAGCGTCGATCCGGGACAGGGTGGAAACACCATATATTTT	CSVDPGQGGNTIYF
TRBV5-4	NA	TRBJ2-7	TRBD2	TGTGCCAGCAGCCGCGGGACTAGCGGGAGTAGCTACGAGCAGTACTTC	CASSRGTSGSSYEQYF
TRBV3-1/TRBV3-2	NA	TRBJ1-5	NA	TGTGCCAGCAGACCTATTACGGGGGATCAGCCCCAGCATTTT	CASRPITGDQPQHF
TRBV30	NA	TRBJ1-2	NA	TGTGCCTGGAGTGTTTCGGGCTATGGCTACACCTTC	CAWSVSGYGYTF
TRBV11-2	NA	TRBJ2-3	NA	TGTGCCAGCAGCTTCAACCTAGCGAGTAAGGGAGATACGCAGTATTTT	CASSFNLASKGDTQYF
TRBV7-9	few	TRBJ1-2	NA	TGTGCCAGCAGCTTAGGGCAAAATAACTATGGCTACACCTTC	CASSLGQNNYGYTF
TRBV29-1	many	TRBJ2-7	NA	TGCAGCGGGGGTCTTGGCTCCGAGCAGTACTTC	CSGGLGSEQYF
TRBV2	NA	TRBJ2-3	NA	TGTGCCAGCAGTGAAGCGGGTACCCTCGACAGTCACACAGATACGCAGTATTTT	CASSEAGTLDSHTDTQYF
TRBV5-1	NA	TRBJ2-5	NA	TGCGCCAGCAGCTTCCGGACAGCGGAGACCCAGTACTTC	CASSFRTAETQYF
TRBV6-5	NA	TRBJ2-7	NA	TGTGCCAGCAGACACGAGGGCAACTACGAGCAGTACTTC	CASRHEGNYEQYF
TRBV19	NA	TRBJ2-1	NA	TGTGCCAGTAGCAATAGGGGGTTACTAACCTACAATGAGCAGTTCTTC	CASSNRGLLTYNEQFF
TRBV7-2	NA	TRBJ2-7	TRBD2	TGTGCCAGCAGCTTAGCCCCTAGCGGGGCTCTCTACGAGCAGTACTTC	CASSLAPSGALYEQYF
TRBV9	NA	TRBJ1-1	NA	TGTGCCAGCAGCGTAGAGGCCAGACTAACTGAAGCTTTCTTT	CASSVEARLTEAFF
TRBV7-9	NA	TRBJ2-4	TRBD2	TGTGCCAGCAGCCCGGGACTAGCGGAGCTGGGAGCCAAAAACATTCAGTACTTC	CASSPGLAELGAKNIQYF
TRBV5-1	NA	TRBJ2-3	TRBD2	TGCGCCAGCAGCCTGGCCCTCACTAGCGGGGCCTCAGATACGCAGTATTTT	CASSLALTSGASDTQYF
TRBV4-1	few	TRBJ2-2	NA	TGCGCCAGCAGGCGACAGGGAGGGAACACCGGGGAGCTGTTTTTT	CASRRQGGNTGELFF
TRBV12-5	NA	TRBJ1-1	NA	TGTGCTAGTGGTTTGGTACAGGTCTTACCTGATGAAGCTTTCTTT	CASGLVQVLPDEAFF
TRBV14	few	TRBJ2-1	NA	TGTGCCAGCCGCGATGGGGGCCGCTATGAGCAGTTCTTC	CASRDGGRYEQFF
TRBV3-1/TRBV3-2	NA	TRBJ2-5	TRBD2	TGTGCCAGCAACCTCGCTAGCGGGAGTAGGGAGACCCAGTACTTC	CASNLASGSRETQYF
TRBV9	few	TRBJ2-1	NA	TGTGCCAGCAGCGTAGTCGGGGGGACAGGACACAATGAGCAGTTCTTC	CASSVVGGTGHNEQFF
TRBV5-5	NA	TRBJ2-7	NA	TGTGCCAGCAGCACCGGAACTAGCTACTACGAGCAGTACTTC	CASSTGTSYYEQYF
TRBV29-1	NA	TRBJ2-1	TRBD1	TGCAGTGTCTGGGACAGGGGACCCAATGAGCAGTTCTTC	CSVWDRGPNEQFF
TRBV19	NA	TRBJ1-6	TRBD1	TGTGCCAGCAACAACCCCAGGGGGGATAATTCACCCCTCCACTTT	CASNNPRGDNSPLHF
TRBV7-9	NA	TRBJ2-6	NA	TGTGCCAGCATGTGGGCCATCTCTGGGGCCAACGTCCTGACTTTC	CASMWAISGANVLTF
TRBV5-4	NA	TRBJ2-2	NA	TGTGCCAGCAGCTACTACCCCAGGGGCGACACCGGGGAGCTGTTTTTT	CASSYYPRGDTGELFF
TRBV13	NA	TRBJ2-5	NA	TGTGCCAGCAGCTCCGAGCGGGACCAAGAGACCCAGTACTTC	CASSSERDQETQYF
TRBV6-5	NA	TRBJ1-3	NA	TGTGCCAGCAGTTCAGGGAGGCTAGAGGGAAACACCATATATTTT	CASSSGRLEGNTIYF
TRBV18	NA	TRBJ1-2	NA	TGTGCCAGCTCACCAGGCGGAGTTAACTATGGCTACACCTTC	CASSPGGVNYGYTF
TRBV7-2	once	TRBJ2-5	TRBD2	TGTGCCAGCAGCTTCGTCTCTAGCGGCTCACAAGAGACCCAGTACTTC	CASSFVSSGSQETQYF
TRBV25-1	NA	TRBJ2-1	TRBD2	TGTGCCAGCAGTGACTCCATACTAGCGGGGGTCTACAATGAGCAGTTCTTC	CASSDSILAGVYNEQFF
TRBV9	NA	TRBJ1-3	NA	TGTGCCAGCAGCACGAGTTCCGACTCTGGAAACACCATATATTTT	CASSTSSDSGNTIYF
TRBV11-3	NA	TRBJ2-1	NA	TGTGCCAGCAGCTTCGACAGGGGAGGGGATGAGCAGTTCTTC	CASSFDRGGDEQFF
TRBV5-5	NA	TRBJ1-4	TRBD1	TGTGCCAGCAGCTTGACAGGGGAGGAAAAACTGTTTTTT	CASSLTGEEKLFF
TRBV27	NA	TRBJ2-1	TRBD1	TGTGCCAGCACCCCCGGGACAGGGGGCTACAATGAGCAGTTCTTC	CASTPGTGGYNEQFF
TRBV6-1	NA	TRBJ2-7	NA	TGTGCCAGCAGTGACAAAGGGGGGGGCCCGGTTCTCTACGAGCAGTACTTC	CASSDKGGGPVLYEQYF
TRBV19	once	TRBJ1-5	TRBD1	TGTGCCAGTGACGGGACAGGGGGCACTCAGCCCCAGCATTTT	CASDGTGGTQPQHF
TRBV12-3/TRBV12-4	NA	TRBJ1-1	TRBD1	TGTGCCAGCAGACAGGGGAGAGACACTGAAGCTTTCTTT	CASRQGRDTEAFF
TRBV4-1	NA	TRBJ2-7	NA	TGCGCCAGCAGCCAGGGTCCAGGTCCCCTCTACGAGCAGTACTTC	CASSQGPGPLYEQYF
TRBV27	NA	TRBJ2-1	TRBD1	TGTGCCAGCAGGAGACAGGGGGCTTCCTACAATGAGCAGTTCTTC	CASRRQGASYNEQFF
TRBV5-4	NA	TRBJ2-6	NA	TGTGCCAGCAGCCGAACAGGGACTGGGGCCAACGTCCTGACTTTC	CASSRTGTGANVLTF
TRBV11-2	NA	TRBJ2-5	NA	TGTGCCAGCAGCTTAGATTCGGCCAGGGGGACCCAGTACTTC	CASSLDSARGTQYF
TRBV6-5	NA	TRBJ2-7	TRBD2	TGTGCCAGCAGTCTTTCTAGCGGGAGCTCCTACGAGCAGTACTTC	CASSLSSGSSYEQYF
TRBV5-1	NA	TRBJ2-1	TRBD2	TGCGCCAGCAGCTTGAAGCCTAGCGGGTACAATGAGCAGTTCTTC	CASSLKPSGYNEQFF
TRBV12-5	few	TRBJ1-5	NA	TGTGCTAGTGGTTTGGAGGAGAATCAGCCCCAGCATTTT	CASGLEENQPQHF
TRBV3-1/TRBV3-2	NA	TRBJ2-5	TRBD2	TGTGCCAGCAGCGGGAGACTAGCGGGACAAGAGACCCAGTACTTC	CASSGRLAGQETQYF
TRBV24-1	NA	TRBJ2-1	NA	TGTGCCACCAGTGACCCGAATTACGGCTCCTACAATGAGCAGTTCTTC	CATSDPNYGSYNEQFF